A single sample gave rise to the 8 T cell receptor beta chains below, sequenced in a study of blood T cell repertoires in COVID-19. Only in-frame clones appear in the TCRdb table, and some are missing; sequencing was by immunoSEQ multiplex PCR. Of 25,000 or so clones listed, 94% are singletons. The sample comprised peripheral blood. These receptors were taken from a human donor with active COVID-19. The donor label of this sample is uncertain.

This chain links TRBV11-1 with TRBJ2-5; D is ambiguous. V lost 3 bases and J 5 bases, leaving 4 bases between the germline ends. This CDR3 has 11 amino acids. From germline, CDR1 is SGHAT and CDR2 FQDESV (reference sequence). DNA for the CDR3: TGTGCCAGCAGCTTTCGGGAGACCCAGTACTTC. Translating gives CASSFRETQYF.

The chain links TRBV7-2 to TRBJ1-5, with 9 bases aligning to TRBD1. The CDR3 runs 15 residues. J lost 2 bases, V lost 5 bases, and 4 bases had no gene match. The germline CDR1 and CDR2 sequences are SGHTA and FQGNSA. This CDR3 is CASSRGQGRNQPQHF. The CDR3 coding sequence is TGTGCCAGCAGCCGCGGACAGGGGCGCAATCAGCCCCAGCATTTT.

The rearrangement joins TRBV3-1 (or the pseudogene TRBV3-2) to TRBJ2-7; 12 bases fit TRBD1. V was clipped by 7 bases and J by 2 bases; unmatched bases: 6. CDR1 is LGHDT and CDR2 is YNNKEL in the germline V gene (reference sequence). The CDR3 loop spans 15 amino acids. CDR3 nucleotides: TGTGCCAGCACAGGGGGACAGGGGGCAACCTACGAGCAGTACTTC. Translation gives CASTGGQGATYEQYF.

The gene calls are TRBV10-3 and TRBJ2-5; a possible D gene is TRBD2 (7 bases). This CDR3 is built from 14 residues. The germline V gene encodes CDR1 ENHRY and CDR2 SYGVKD. With 6 bases removed from V and 5 bases from J, the gap between germline ends came to 16 bases. The CDR3 DNA sequence: TGTGCCATCAGCCTGGGGGGGCTGGTTGAGACCCAGTACTTC. It codes for CAISLGGLVETQYF.

The chain combines TRBV27 with TRBJ2-1, with TRBD2 matching 14 bases. The CDR3 contains 17 residues. The junction had 8 bases not matched to a gene; V was cut back by 6 bases and J by 4 bases. The germline V gene has CDR1 MNHEY and CDR2 SMNVEV (reference sequence). The CDR3 reads CASSPGTSGSSYNEQFF. The CDR3 DNA is TGTGCCAGCAGCCCAGGGACTAGCGGGAGTTCTTACAATGAGCAGTTCTTC.

About this clone itself: At the DNA level, this CDR3 is encoded by other sequences in the same sample as well. The rearrangement joins TRBV19 to TRBJ2-7, with a possible D match to TRBD2 (6 bases). V lost 6 bases, J lost 0 bases, and 12 bases lay in between. The germline V gene has CDR1 LNHDA and CDR2 SQIVND (reference sequence). This CDR3 comprises 14 residues. The CDR3 loop is CASRETGLSYEQYF. In nucleotides, the CDR3 is TGTGCCAGTAGGGAGACGGGACTCTCCTACGAGCAGTACTTC.

This CDR3 reads CSATDRATKNIQYF. CDR3 DNA sequence: TGCAGTGCTACTGACAGGGCGACAAAAAACATTCAGTACTTC. The chain is built from TRBV20-1 and TRBJ2-4, with TRBD1 matching over 7 bases. The CDR3 has 14 residues. Germline lookup yields CDR1 DFQATT and CDR2 SNEGSKA (reference sequence). V shed 4 bases, J shed 4 bases, and the junction held 7 bases outside the gene matches.

J is TRBJ1-4 and V is TRBV12-3 or TRBV12-4; 7 nucleotides line up with TRBD1. The CDR3 loop spans 11 amino acids. V dropped 9 bases and J dropped 8; count of bases not matched to a gene: 3. CDR3 nucleotides: TGTGCCAGTTCACAGGGGGAAAAACTGTTTTTT. Protein product: CASSQGEKLFF.